The rows below give T cell receptor beta chains drawn from one sample of a study of blood T cell repertoires in COVID-19. Data came from immunoSEQ multiplex PCR; TCRdb stores just in-frame clones and leaves some out. The data contain approximately 110,000 clones, approximately 80% of them seen just once; the ten biggest clones take up 20% to 25%. Source material: peripheral blood. These receptors were obtained from a man in his 70s with active or convalescent COVID-19. CDR3s include the opening cysteine and the closing phenylalanine or tryptophan. The order of the fields is J gene, V gene, clone size, D gene, CDR3 DNA, CDR3 protein. The D gene is left open where the match is weak. A row's size may be missing; if present it is once, few, many or a size class.

TRBJ1-5 | TRBV6-2/TRBV6-3 | - | - | TGTGCCAGCAGTTACAACCCGGGTCAGCCCCAGCATTTT | CASSYNPGQPQHF
TRBJ2-7 | TRBV5-1 | many | TRBD2 | TGCGCCAGCAGCTTGTTGACTAGCGACGAGCAGTACTTC | CASSLLTSDEQYF
TRBJ1-6 | TRBV5-8 | - | - | TGTGCCAGCAGCTACGGGAGCTATAATTCACCCCTCCACTTT | CASSYGSYNSPLHF
TRBJ1-6 | TRBV7-2 | - | - | TGTGCCAGCACCTCGGGAGCAGCTCCTAGTTCACCCCTCCACTTT | CASTSGAAPSSPLHF
TRBJ2-7 | TRBV10-2 | - | TRBD2 | TGCGCCAGCAGGTCTAGCGGGAGTAGCTACGAGCAGTACTTC | CASRSSGSSYEQYF
TRBJ2-1 | TRBV28 | few | TRBD2 | TGTGCCACCGGGGGGGCGAATGAGCAGTTCTTC | CATGGANEQFF
TRBJ1-6 | TRBV6-6 | - | - | TGTGCCAGCAGCCTGAGGAATTCACCCCTCCACTTT | CASSLRNSPLHF
TRBJ1-3 | TRBV19 | few | TRBD1 | TGTGCCAGTAGTGTTATGACAGGGATCGGAAACACCATATATTTT | CASSVMTGIGNTIYF
TRBJ1-3 | TRBV6-6 | few | TRBD1 | TGTGCCAGCAGTTCACAGGGGGCGAGTGGAAACACCATATATTTT | CASSSQGASGNTIYF
TRBJ2-3 | TRBV5-8 | once | - | TGTGCCAGCAGCTTGGTGCAGTCCACAGATACGCAGTATTTT | CASSLVQSTDTQYF
TRBJ1-3 | TRBV10-3 | - | - | TGTGCCATCAGTGTTACATTGATTGAGGCCTCTGGAAACACCATATATTTT | CAISVTLIEASGNTIYF
TRBJ1-1 | TRBV5-1 | - | - | TGCGCCAGCAGCGTACACACCATGAACACTGAAGCTTTCTTT | CASSVHTMNTEAFF
TRBJ2-5 | TRBV3-1/TRBV3-2 | - | TRBD1 | TGTGCCAGCAGCCAGACAGGGTCGGAAGAGACCCAGTACTTC | CASSQTGSEETQYF
TRBJ1-1 | TRBV19 | few | TRBD1 | TGTGCCAGTAGCCGGAGACAGGGGGCCGGCCTGAACACTGAAGCTTTCTTT | CASSRRQGAGLNTEAFF
TRBJ1-6 | TRBV5-6 | - | TRBD1 | TGTGCCAGCAGCTTGCCGGGACAGGCTAATTCACCCCTCCACTTT | CASSLPGQANSPLHF
TRBJ2-2 | TRBV25-1 | few | - | TGTGCCAGCAGTCCGGACACTAACACCGGGGAGCTGTTTTTT | CASSPDTNTGELFF
TRBJ1-2 | TRBV5-1 | - | - | TGCGCCAGCAGCTCCCAGGGATCTGGGTATGGCTACACCTTC | CASSSQGSGYGYTF
TRBJ1-1 | TRBV6-5 | few | TRBD1 | TGTGCCAGCAGTTACAGACCGACAGGGGGTCAGGCTGAAGCTTTCTTT | CASSYRPTGGQAEAFF
TRBJ2-3 | TRBV5-4 | once | TRBD2 | TGTGCCAGCAGCCTGAGCGGGAGGGCCGCAGATACGCAGTATTTT | CASSLSGRAADTQYF
TRBJ2-3 | TRBV24-1 | - | - | TGTGCCACCAGTGACACCGGTGAGGGTACGCAGTATTTT | CATSDTGEGTQYF
TRBJ1-3 | TRBV30 | - | - | TGTGCCTGGAGTGTATATTCAGGGTATAGGGGAAACACCATATATTTT | CAWSVYSGYRGNTIYF
TRBJ2-3 | TRBV28 | - | TRBD2 | TGTGCCAGCAGTAGGAATCCCGGGACTAGCGGGAGAGATACGCAGTATTTT | CASSRNPGTSGRDTQYF
TRBJ1-1 | TRBV5-1 | - | - | TGCGCCAGCAGCTTGGGGCATGAAGCTTTCTTT | CASSLGHEAFF
TRBJ2-1 | TRBV10-2 | - | TRBD2 | TGCGCCAGCAGTGAGCTTGCACTAGCGGGAAACAATGAGCAGTTCTTC | CASSELALAGNNEQFF
TRBJ1-6 | TRBV6-5 | - | - | TGTGCCAGCAGGGCCCGGACGGGAGATAATTCACCCCTCCACTTT | CASRARTGDNSPLHF
TRBJ2-7 | TRBV15 | once | - | TGTGCCACCAGCAGAGATTCGGGCAGGGGCGAGCAGTACTTC | CATSRDSGRGEQYF
TRBJ2-1 | TRBV4-2 | - | - | TGTGCCAGCAGCCAAGATGGTACAGGTGGCCGAGGCGGAAGCTCCTACAATGAGCAGTTCTTC | CASSQDGTGGRGGSSYNEQFF
TRBJ1-1 | TRBV18 | - | - | TGTGCCAGCTCCTTTCAGGCTAACACTGAAGCTTTCTTT | CASSFQANTEAFF
TRBJ1-2 | TRBV19 | - | - | TGTGCCAGTAGTATTGGGGGCGGCTCCTATGGCTACACCTTC | CASSIGGGSYGYTF
TRBJ2-7 | TRBV3-1/TRBV3-2 | few | TRBD2 | TGTGCCAGCAGCCAACCGGGGGGGTATTTCGAGCAGTACTTC | CASSQPGGYFEQYF
TRBJ1-6 | TRBV5-1 | - | - | TGCGCCAGCAGCTTTTTCGGGGATGTGGATAATTCACCCCTCCACTTT | CASSFFGDVDNSPLHF
TRBJ1-2 | TRBV15 | - | TRBD1 | TGTGCCACCAGCACTTCAAGACAGGGGAGAGGCTACACCTTC | CATSTSRQGRGYTF
TRBJ1-2 | TRBV6-5 | once | TRBD1 | TGTGCCAGCATCGCCTACAGGGGGCACTATGGCTACACCTTC | CASIAYRGHYGYTF
TRBJ1-1 | TRBV2 | - | TRBD1 | TGTGCCAGCAGTAGGGACAGCGGAGAAGCTTTCTTT | CASSRDSGEAFF
TRBJ1-1 | TRBV28 | - | - | TGTGCCAGCAGCGGGCAGGGCCGCACTGAAGCTTTCTTT | CASSGQGRTEAFF
TRBJ2-7 | TRBV21-1 | - | - | TGTGCCAGCAGCAAAGGAGGACATACCTCCTACGAGCAGTACTTC | CASSKGGHTSYEQYF
TRBJ2-1 | TRBV19 | - | TRBD2 | TGTGCCAGTAGTTACGGGGGGGATTCCAGCGGGAGGAATGAGCAGTTCTTC | CASSYGGDSSGRNEQFF
TRBJ1-5 | TRBV6-1 | many | - | TGTGCCAGCAGTGAACTTCAGCCCCAGCATTTT | CASSELQPQHF
TRBJ2-7 | TRBV3-1/TRBV3-2 | few | - | TGTGCCAGCAGCCAAGGTCCGGGGGGCATATACGAGCAGTACTTC | CASSQGPGGIYEQYF
TRBJ2-3 | TRBV6-5 | - | TRBD1 | TGTGCCAGCAGCCGGACAGGGGTCACAGATACGCAGTATTTT | CASSRTGVTDTQYF
TRBJ2-2 | TRBV10-3 | few | - | TGTGCCATCAGTCAGAATGGTGAGGAGCTGTTTTTT | CAISQNGEELFF
TRBJ2-5 | TRBV7-3 | - | TRBD1 | TGTGCCAGCAGTGCAGCAGGGGGCATGGAGACCCAGTACTTC | CASSAAGGMETQYF
TRBJ2-2 | TRBV6-5 | - | - | TGTGCCAGCAGCCAGGGTGCCAGTAGCGGGGAGCTGTTTTTT | CASSQGASSGELFF
TRBJ2-5 | TRBV27 | - | - | TGTGCCAGCAGTTCCAGGGTTGAGGAGACCCAGTACTTC | CASSSRVEETQYF
TRBJ1-2 | TRBV5-4 | - | - | TGTGCCAGCAGCTTGGGGGAGAGGGACTATGGCTACACCTTC | CASSLGERDYGYTF
TRBJ2-4 | TRBV7-6 | - | - | TGTGCCAGCAGCTTAGGTACAGAAAACATTCAGTACTTC | CASSLGTENIQYF
TRBJ2-5 | TRBV28 | once | - | TGTGCCAGCAGTTTAGGGACTTCCCCCGGGGAGACCCAGTACTTC | CASSLGTSPGETQYF
TRBJ1-5 | TRBV3-1/TRBV3-2 | - | - | TGTGCCAGCAGCCAAGGACAGTCCAATCAGCCCCAGCATTTT | CASSQGQSNQPQHF
TRBJ1-6 | TRBV6-1 | - | TRBD1 | TGTGCCAGCAGTGACCTGACAGGGATGAATTCACCCCTCCACTTT | CASSDLTGMNSPLHF
TRBJ1-5 | TRBV7-9 | - | - | TGTGCCAGCAGCTTAGGGGAGAATCAGCCCCAGCATTTT | CASSLGENQPQHF
TRBJ1-4 | TRBV13 | once | - | TGTGCCAGCAGCCGAGGGAGGAAAGGTGAAAAACTGTTTTTT | CASSRGRKGEKLFF
TRBJ2-1 | TRBV11-2 | - | TRBD2 | TGTGCCAGCAGCTCCCAAGGACTAGCGGGGACTGAGCAGTTCTTC | CASSSQGLAGTEQFF
TRBJ2-3 | TRBV6-5 | - | - | TGTGCCAGCGTGCTGCGGTTATTCGCAGATACGCAGTATTTT | CASVLRLFADTQYF
TRBJ2-1 | TRBV6-5 | - | TRBD2 | TGTGCCAGCAGTCTTCTGGGGGGGGTTTCAAATGAGCAGTTCTTC | CASSLLGGVSNEQFF
TRBJ2-3 | TRBV29-1 | - | - | TGCAGCGTTGAAGCGGGAGCAGATACGCAGTATTTT | CSVEAGADTQYF
TRBJ2-3 | TRBV20-1 | - | TRBD2 | TGCAGTGCTAGTGGATTAACTAGCGGTAGCACAGATACGCAGTATTTT | CSASGLTSGSTDTQYF
TRBJ2-1 | TRBV3-1/TRBV3-2 | once | - | TGTGCCAGCAGCCAAGATCAGTTCATCTCCTACAATGAGCAGTTCTTC | CASSQDQFISYNEQFF
TRBJ2-4 | TRBV6-5 | - | - | TGTGCCAGCCTGTCCCCGGGAGCCAAAAACATTCAGTACTTC | CASLSPGAKNIQYF
TRBJ1-2 | TRBV28 | - | TRBD1 | TGTGCCAGCAGTTCCGGGACAGGATTTTATGGCTACACCTTC | CASSSGTGFYGYTF